This T cell receptor beta chain stems from a study of cytomegalovirus exposure and HLA in healthy donors. Across the study: T cells numbering about 180 million yielded around 120 million unique TCR beta sequences in an earlier analysis. Study-level points and caveats: A previous analysis found most TCR beta V segments productive roughly 87% or roughly 30% of the time. Accurate prediction of HLA-A and HLA-B alleles (for most subjects) was reportedly achieved from TCR beta sequences. Among TCR beta chains, those listed as cytomegalovirus-associated numbered roughly 150.

V was cut by 2 bases and J by 1 base, with 8 bases left in between. From germline, CDR1 is MNHEY and CDR2 SVGAGI. This CDR3 region has 14 residues. This clone was recorded a few times. Its antigen remains unknown. Primers included in the PCR were 60 Vbeta and 13 Jbeta primers. Method: immunoSEQ multiplex PCR; TCRdb's copy keeps in-frame clones and lacks some. The sample has under 200,000 clones; 65% to 80% are singletons. Material for sequencing was PBMCs. The chain recombines TRBV6-5 with TRBJ1-1; a possible D gene is TRBD1 (5 bases). The sequence was obtained from a woman in her 40s in good health and CMV-seronegative. The CDR3 sequence: CASSYVRANTEAFF. The DNA of the CDR3 is TGTGCCAGCAGTTACGTCAGGGCGAACACTGAAGCTTTCTTT.